This is a list of T cell receptor beta chains from one sample in a study of shared clonotypes between healthy human individuals. The assay was immunoSEQ multiplex PCR, and TCRdb's table has in-frame clones only and misses some. The sample lists 1.4 million to 1.5 million clones, around 97% occurring once. Sample: naive CD4+ T cells sorted from blood. These receptors originate from a man aged 25 to 45 in good health. Both conserved end residues are part of each CDR3. The D gene is left open where the match is weak. The listing skips clone size in some rows; elsewhere it reads once, few, many or a size class.

clone_size	v_call	j_call	d_call	cdr3_nt	cdr3_aa
NA	TRBV2	TRBJ2-1	NA	TGTGCCAGCAGCTTGGGTGGTGAGCAGTTCTTC	CASSLGGEQFF
NA	TRBV9	TRBJ2-1	NA	TGTGCCAGCAGCTCGGGGCCCGCCGGGAGTGGATACAATGAGCAGTTCTTC	CASSSGPAGSGYNEQFF
NA	TRBV11-2	TRBJ2-7	TRBD1	TGTGCCAGCAGCCCACTGCACAGGGACAGCTCCTACGAGCAGTACTTC	CASSPLHRDSSYEQYF
NA	TRBV7-2	TRBJ2-2	TRBD2	TGTGCCAGCAGCTTCGGGACTAGCGGGAGGGCCAGGTACACCGGGGAGCTGTTTTTT	CASSFGTSGRARYTGELFF
NA	TRBV29-1	TRBJ1-2	TRBD1	TGCAGCGTTGAAGGGACAGGGATCCAGGGCTACACCTTC	CSVEGTGIQGYTF
NA	TRBV5-1	TRBJ1-4	NA	TGCGCCAGCAGCTTGCTTCCCAATGAAAAACTGTTTTTT	CASSLLPNEKLFF
once	TRBV7-8	TRBJ2-5	NA	TGTGCCAGCAGCTTAGGACGAGGGGAGTGGGAGACCCAGTACTTC	CASSLGRGEWETQYF
NA	TRBV7-9	TRBJ2-1	NA	TGTGCCAGCAGCTTCACGGGACTCGAGCAGTTCTTC	CASSFTGLEQFF
NA	TRBV4-3	TRBJ2-7	NA	TGCGCCAGCAGCCAGGGGGGCCCCTACGAGCAGTACTTC	CASSQGGPYEQYF
NA	TRBV30	TRBJ2-1	NA	TGTGCCTGGAGTCCTGCCTACAATGAGCAGTTCTTC	CAWSPAYNEQFF
NA	TRBV28	TRBJ2-7	NA	TGTGCCAGCAGTTTAGGACACTCCCTCGAGCAGTACTTC	CASSLGHSLEQYF
NA	TRBV5-5	TRBJ1-1	NA	TGTGCCAGCAGCTCAACAGGCACTGAAGCTTTCTTT	CASSSTGTEAFF
once	TRBV19	TRBJ2-6	NA	TGTGCCAGTAGTAAAGGCCAAGGGGGCTCTGGGGCCAACGTCCTGACTTTC	CASSKGQGGSGANVLTF
NA	TRBV10-3	TRBJ2-5	NA	TGTGCCATCTCCCCAACGCAAGAGACCCAGTACTTC	CAISPTQETQYF
NA	TRBV5-1	TRBJ1-2	NA	TGCGCCAGCAGCTTGGAATTCGGTCTCAAGAGCTATGGCTACACCTTC	CASSLEFGLKSYGYTF
once	TRBV5-5	TRBJ1-5	NA	TGTGCCAGCAGCCAGGACAGTTACTATCAGCCCCAGCATTTT	CASSQDSYYQPQHF